A selection of T cell receptor beta chains follows, all from one sample in a study of CD8 T cells in Susac syndrome. A single record per CDR3 protein comes from TCRdb applying MiXCR to the immunoSEQ multiplex PCR reads. The sample consists of some 100,000 distinct CDR3 sequences, 90% to 95% of them appearing once. Sequences were obtained from CD4+ T cells from PBMCs. Every receptor here comes from a human donor with multiple sclerosis. Both conserved end residues are part of each CDR3. The order of the fields is V gene, clone size, J gene, D gene, CDR3 DNA, CDR3 protein. D genes are given only for firm matches. Size tells how often a clone was seen (once, few, many) or the class of an expanded clone, and some rows leave it out.

v_call: TRBV4-2
clone_size: .
j_call: TRBJ2-3
d_call: TRBD2
cdr3_nt: TGTGCCAGCAGCCTAGGCGGGGGGCTCGACACAGATACGCAGTATTTT
cdr3_aa: CASSLGGGLDTDTQYF

v_call: TRBV14
clone_size: .
j_call: TRBJ1-2
d_call: .
cdr3_nt: TGTGCCAGCAGCCAAGATAACAGGAACTATGGCTACACCTTC
cdr3_aa: CASSQDNRNYGYTF

v_call: TRBV12-3/TRBV12-4
clone_size: .
j_call: TRBJ2-7
d_call: TRBD1
cdr3_nt: TGTGCCAGCGGGGCGACAGGGGGCTCCTACGAGCAGTACTTC
cdr3_aa: CASGATGGSYEQYF

v_call: TRBV29-1
clone_size: .
j_call: TRBJ2-7
d_call: .
cdr3_nt: TGCAGCGCGACGGGGAGGAGCTCCTACGAGCAGTACTTC
cdr3_aa: CSATGRSSYEQYF

v_call: TRBV5-4
clone_size: .
j_call: TRBJ2-7
d_call: .
cdr3_nt: TGTGCCAGCAGCTTGGCGGCAGGGAACGAGCAGTACTTC
cdr3_aa: CASSLAAGNEQYF

v_call: TRBV5-1
clone_size: .
j_call: TRBJ2-3
d_call: .
cdr3_nt: TGCGCCAGCAGCTTGACCGGGACCCTCACAGATACGCAGTATTTT
cdr3_aa: CASSLTGTLTDTQYF

v_call: TRBV12-3/TRBV12-4
clone_size: .
j_call: TRBJ1-2
d_call: TRBD1
cdr3_nt: TGTGCCAGCGGGCAGGGGGCCCAGGGCTACACCTTC
cdr3_aa: CASGQGAQGYTF

v_call: TRBV4-2
clone_size: once
j_call: TRBJ1-3
d_call: .
cdr3_nt: TGTGCCAGCAGCCAATCAGGGAACGGAAACACCATATATTTT
cdr3_aa: CASSQSGNGNTIYF

v_call: TRBV28
clone_size: .
j_call: TRBJ1-2
d_call: TRBD1
cdr3_nt: TGTGCCAGCAGTTTAGCAGGGGGCGGCTACACCTTC
cdr3_aa: CASSLAGGGYTF

v_call: TRBV12-3/TRBV12-4
clone_size: .
j_call: TRBJ2-3
d_call: .
cdr3_nt: TGTGCCAGCAGTTTCGGAGTGAGGGATACGCAGTATTTT
cdr3_aa: CASSFGVRDTQYF

v_call: TRBV6-5
clone_size: .
j_call: TRBJ1-5
d_call: .
cdr3_nt: TGTGCCAGCAGTTACAGAGGGAATCAGCCCCAGCATTTT
cdr3_aa: CASSYRGNQPQHF

v_call: TRBV19
clone_size: .
j_call: TRBJ2-2
d_call: TRBD2
cdr3_nt: TGTGCCAGTAGTCCTCACCAAACTAGCGGGGGGGCCGGGGAGCTGTTTTTT
cdr3_aa: CASSPHQTSGGAGELFF

v_call: TRBV4-3
clone_size: .
j_call: TRBJ2-3
d_call: TRBD2
cdr3_nt: TGCGCCAGCAGCCAAACTAGCGGGGGGGCCATCGCGCAGTATTTT
cdr3_aa: CASSQTSGGAIAQYF

v_call: TRBV7-8
clone_size: .
j_call: TRBJ1-1
d_call: .
cdr3_nt: TGTGCCAGCAGCTTCAGCAACATGAACACTGAAGCTTTCTTT
cdr3_aa: CASSFSNMNTEAFF

v_call: TRBV12-3/TRBV12-4
clone_size: .
j_call: TRBJ1-6
d_call: .
cdr3_nt: TGTGCCAGCAGTTTCACTTCGGGCAGACGTTCACCCCTCCACTTT
cdr3_aa: CASSFTSGRRSPLHF

v_call: TRBV5-1
clone_size: .
j_call: TRBJ2-5
d_call: .
cdr3_nt: TGCGCCAGCAGCTTAGAGGACGGACAAGAGACCCAGTACTTC
cdr3_aa: CASSLEDGQETQYF

v_call: TRBV7-2
clone_size: .
j_call: TRBJ2-7
d_call: .
cdr3_nt: TGTGCCAGCAGCCGCCGAGGGGCCTCCTACGAGCAGTACTTC
cdr3_aa: CASSRRGASYEQYF

v_call: TRBV18
clone_size: .
j_call: TRBJ1-1
d_call: TRBD1
cdr3_nt: TGTGCCAGCTCACCACCGCTGACAGGGCGAACTGAAGCTTTCTTT
cdr3_aa: CASSPPLTGRTEAFF

v_call: TRBV12-3/TRBV12-4
clone_size: once
j_call: TRBJ2-7
d_call: TRBD1
cdr3_nt: TGTGCCAGCAGAGCGGGACAGGGTTACGAGCAGTACTTC
cdr3_aa: CASRAGQGYEQYF

v_call: TRBV5-1
clone_size: once
j_call: TRBJ2-2
d_call: .
cdr3_nt: TGCGCCAGCAGCTTGGTTAGGGATAACACCGGGGAGCTGTTTTTT
cdr3_aa: CASSLVRDNTGELFF

v_call: TRBV6-1
clone_size: .
j_call: TRBJ1-1
d_call: .
cdr3_nt: TGTGCCAGCCACCCCTCGCACCTTTCGGTCACTGAAGCTTTCTTT
cdr3_aa: CASHPSHLSVTEAFF

v_call: TRBV29-1
clone_size: .
j_call: TRBJ1-1
d_call: .
cdr3_nt: TGCAGCGTTTTAAAGCTTAACACTGAAGCTTTCTTT
cdr3_aa: CSVLKLNTEAFF

v_call: TRBV30
clone_size: .
j_call: TRBJ1-1
d_call: .
cdr3_nt: TGTGCCTGGAAGAGGGAAATGAACACTGAAGCTTTCTTT
cdr3_aa: CAWKREMNTEAFF

v_call: TRBV5-1
clone_size: .
j_call: TRBJ2-5
d_call: TRBD2
cdr3_nt: TGCGCCAGCGTAAGCGGGGGGGCCGGAGAGACCCAGTACTTC
cdr3_aa: CASVSGGAGETQYF

v_call: TRBV12-3/TRBV12-4
clone_size: .
j_call: TRBJ1-2
d_call: .
cdr3_nt: TGTGCCAGCAGTTTGGTCCCCACAAGGGAATCGGGTGGGGGCTACACCTTC
cdr3_aa: CASSLVPTRESGGGYTF

v_call: TRBV5-4
clone_size: .
j_call: TRBJ1-1
d_call: .
cdr3_nt: TGTGCCAGCAGCTTGGGATCAGGGACCACAGCTTTCTTT
cdr3_aa: CASSLGSGTTAFF

v_call: TRBV3-1
clone_size: .
j_call: TRBJ1-1
d_call: .
cdr3_nt: TGTGCCAGCAGCCAAGAAGCGGGGCGCCGCGGAGCTTTCTTT
cdr3_aa: CASSQEAGRRGAFF

v_call: TRBV7-2
clone_size: .
j_call: TRBJ2-7
d_call: .
cdr3_nt: TGTGCCAGCAGCCGGGACCTCATCAACTACGAGCAGTACTTC
cdr3_aa: CASSRDLINYEQYF